This T cell receptor (beta chain) originates from a study of CD8 T cells in ankylosing spondylitis. Quantitative 5'-RACE with molecular barcodes generated TCR beta libraries. TCRdb re-called the 5' RACE reads through MiXCR, storing one row per CDR3 protein. This table has approximately 220,000 distinct CDR3 sequences, around 16% appearing once. General observations from the study: Disease-linked clones bore a CD8+ phenotype and were relatively rare in peripheral blood. Previous work reported some of these motif variants in the synovial fluid and blood of reactive arthritis. One TCR beta motif, made up of roughly 8 highly homologous variants, appeared characteristic of ankylosing spondylitis blood. Reportedly, disease-linked clones are significantly enriched in ankylosing spondylitis patients' matched synovial fluid.

The CDR3 is 15 amino acids. J gave up 3 bases and V 7 bases, and 8 bases lay outside the gene matches. From germline, CDR1 is SGHAT and CDR2 FQNNGV. Concerning this clonotype itself: Its antigen is undetermined.

This clonotype was obtained from a male donor with ankylosing spondylitis. V gene TRBV11-2 combines with J gene TRBJ2-1; TRBD2 agrees at 8 bases. The sample taken for sequencing was blood, either unsorted or a sorted T cell fraction (not recorded which). CDR3 region: CASTGGDGDYNEQFF. The DNA for the CDR3 is TGTGCCAGCACCGGGGGGGACGGAGACTACAATGAGCAGTTCTTC. Complete variable domain (other parts from reference TRBV11-2 and TRBJ2-1): EAGVAQSPRYKIIEKRQSVAFWCNPISGHATLYWYQQILGQGPKLLIQFQNNGVVDDSQLPKDRFSAERLKGVDSTLKIQPAKLEDSAVYLCASTGGDGDYNEQFFGPGTRLTVL.